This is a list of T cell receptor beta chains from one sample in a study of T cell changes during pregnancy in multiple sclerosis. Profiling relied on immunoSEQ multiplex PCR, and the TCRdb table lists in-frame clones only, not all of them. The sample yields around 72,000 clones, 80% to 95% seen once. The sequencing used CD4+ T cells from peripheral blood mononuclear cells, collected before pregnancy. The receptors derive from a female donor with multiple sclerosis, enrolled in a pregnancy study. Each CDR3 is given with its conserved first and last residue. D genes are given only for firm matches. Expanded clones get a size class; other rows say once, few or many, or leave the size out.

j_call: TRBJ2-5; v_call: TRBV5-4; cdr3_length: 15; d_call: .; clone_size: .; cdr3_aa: CASSSASRGEETQYF; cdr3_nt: TGTGCCAGCAGCTCCGCCTCGCGGGGAGAAGAGACCCAGTACTTC
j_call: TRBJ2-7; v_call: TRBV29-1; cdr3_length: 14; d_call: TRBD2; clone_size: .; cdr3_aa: CSVSILAGEGEQYF; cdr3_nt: TGCAGCGTTTCCATACTAGCGGGAGAGGGTGAGCAGTACTTC
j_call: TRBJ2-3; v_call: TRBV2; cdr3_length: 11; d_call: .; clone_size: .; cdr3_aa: CASSPTDTQYF; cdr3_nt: TGTGCCAGCAGCCCAACAGATACGCAGTATTTT
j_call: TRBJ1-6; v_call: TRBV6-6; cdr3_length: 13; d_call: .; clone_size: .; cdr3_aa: CASRQLSETPLHF; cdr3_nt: TGTGCCAGCAGGCAACTTAGTGAGACACCCCTCCACTTT
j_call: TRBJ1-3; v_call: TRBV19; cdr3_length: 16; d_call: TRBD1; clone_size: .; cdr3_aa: CASSKPGQSSGNTIYF; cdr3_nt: TGTGCCAGTAGTAAACCGGGACAGAGCTCTGGAAACACCATATATTTT
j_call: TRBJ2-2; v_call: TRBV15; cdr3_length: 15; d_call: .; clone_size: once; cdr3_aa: CATSRESAPAGELFF; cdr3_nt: TGTGCCACCAGCAGAGAGAGTGCTCCCGCCGGGGAGCTGTTTTTT
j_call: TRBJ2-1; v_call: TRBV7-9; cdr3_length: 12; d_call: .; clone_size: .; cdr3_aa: CASRNYSGEQFF; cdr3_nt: TGTGCCAGCAGGAATTATTCGGGGGAGCAGTTCTTC
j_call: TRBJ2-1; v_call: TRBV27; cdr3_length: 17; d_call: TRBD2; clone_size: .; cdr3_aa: CASSLTRLAGVDNEQFF; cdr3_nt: TGTGCCAGCAGTTTAACCCGACTAGCGGGAGTCGACAATGAGCAGTTCTTC
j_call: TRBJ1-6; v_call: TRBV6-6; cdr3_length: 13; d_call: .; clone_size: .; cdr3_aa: CASRRETSSPLHF; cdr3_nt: TGTGCCAGCAGGCGGGAGACTTCATCGCCCCTCCACTTT
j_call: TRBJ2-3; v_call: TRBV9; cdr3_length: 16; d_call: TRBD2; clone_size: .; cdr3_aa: CASSLGASGATDTQYF; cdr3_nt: TGTGCCAGCAGCCTTGGAGCTAGCGGAGCGACAGATACGCAGTATTTT
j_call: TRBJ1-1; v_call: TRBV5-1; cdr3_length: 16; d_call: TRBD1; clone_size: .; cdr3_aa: CASSARDRGMNTEAFF; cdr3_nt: TGCGCCAGCAGCGCCCGGGACAGAGGTATGAACACTGAAGCTTTCTTT
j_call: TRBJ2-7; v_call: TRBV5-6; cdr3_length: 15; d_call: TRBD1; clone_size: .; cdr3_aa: CASSQTQGVSHEQYF; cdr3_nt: TGTGCCAGCAGCCAGACACAGGGGGTAAGCCACGAGCAGTACTTC
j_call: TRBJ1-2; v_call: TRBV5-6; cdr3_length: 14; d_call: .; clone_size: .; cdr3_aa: CASSFGSNIYGYTF; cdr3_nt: TGTGCCAGCAGCTTTGGCAGTAACATCTATGGCTACACCTTC
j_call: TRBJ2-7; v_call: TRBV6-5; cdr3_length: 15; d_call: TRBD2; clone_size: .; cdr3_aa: CASRTSGVGPYEQYF; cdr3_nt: TGTGCCAGCCGGACTAGCGGGGTCGGGCCCTACGAGCAGTACTTC
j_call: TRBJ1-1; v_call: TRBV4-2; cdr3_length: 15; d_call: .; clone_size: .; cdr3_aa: CASSLAQTVNTEAFF; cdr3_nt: TGTGCCAGCAGTCTCGCCCAGACAGTGAACACTGAAGCTTTCTTT
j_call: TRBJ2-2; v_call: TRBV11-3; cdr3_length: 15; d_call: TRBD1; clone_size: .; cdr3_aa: CASSSTGGWAGELFF; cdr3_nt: TGTGCCAGCAGCTCGACAGGGGGTTGGGCCGGGGAGCTGTTTTTT
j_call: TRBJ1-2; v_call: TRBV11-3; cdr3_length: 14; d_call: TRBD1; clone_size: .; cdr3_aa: CASSLVAGGYGYTF; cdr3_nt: TGTGCCAGCAGCTTAGTGGCAGGGGGATATGGCTACACCTTC
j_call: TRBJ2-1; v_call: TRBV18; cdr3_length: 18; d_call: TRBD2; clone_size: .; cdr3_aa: CASSPPSLAGDRVNEQFF; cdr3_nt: TGTGCCAGCTCACCACCGAGTTTAGCGGGAGATCGGGTGAATGAGCAGTTCTTC
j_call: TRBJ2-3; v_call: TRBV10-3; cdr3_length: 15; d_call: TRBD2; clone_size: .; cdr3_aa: CAISGTSGTTDTQYF; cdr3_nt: TGTGCCATCAGCGGGACTAGCGGGACGACAGATACGCAGTATTTT
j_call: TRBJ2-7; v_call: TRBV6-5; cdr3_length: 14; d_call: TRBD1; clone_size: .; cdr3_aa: CASSYSGTVYEQYF; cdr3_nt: TGTGCCAGCAGTTACAGTGGGACAGTTTACGAGCAGTACTTC
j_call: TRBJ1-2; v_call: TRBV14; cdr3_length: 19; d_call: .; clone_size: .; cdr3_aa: CASSPGKWTSGRLRNGYTF; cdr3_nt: TGTGCCAGCAGCCCCGGTAAATGGACGAGCGGCAGGCTAAGGAATGGCTACACCTTC
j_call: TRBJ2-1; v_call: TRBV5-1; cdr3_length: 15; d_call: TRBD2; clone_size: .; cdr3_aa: CASSPAGLAANEQFF; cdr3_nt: TGCGCCAGCAGCCCCGCGGGACTAGCGGCCAATGAGCAGTTCTTC
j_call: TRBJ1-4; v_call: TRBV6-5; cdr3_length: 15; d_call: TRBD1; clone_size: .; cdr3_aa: CASTAGTGINEKLFF; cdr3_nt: TGTGCCAGCACGGCGGGGACAGGGATTAATGAAAAACTGTTTTTT
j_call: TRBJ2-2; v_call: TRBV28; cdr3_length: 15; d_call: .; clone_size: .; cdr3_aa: CASSTDRRNTGELFF; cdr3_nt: TGTGCCAGCAGTACAGACAGGAGGAACACCGGGGAGCTGTTTTTT
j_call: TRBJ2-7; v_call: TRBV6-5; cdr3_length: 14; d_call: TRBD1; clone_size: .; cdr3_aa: CASSQGVPLLEQYF; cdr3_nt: TGTGCCAGCAGTCAGGGGGTCCCCCTCCTCGAGCAGTACTTC
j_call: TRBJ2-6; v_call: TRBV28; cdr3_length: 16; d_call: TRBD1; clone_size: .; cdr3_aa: CASSWDRGRGANVLTF; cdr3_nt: TGTGCCAGCAGTTGGGACAGGGGGCGGGGGGCCAACGTCCTGACTTTC
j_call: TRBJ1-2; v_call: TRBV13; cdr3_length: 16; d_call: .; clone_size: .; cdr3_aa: CASSLFPESTNYGYTF; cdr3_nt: TGTGCCAGCAGCTTATTCCCGGAGTCAACTAACTATGGCTACACCTTC
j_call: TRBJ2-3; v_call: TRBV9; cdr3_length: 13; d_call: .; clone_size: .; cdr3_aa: CASRGGSTDTQYF; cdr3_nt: TGTGCCAGCAGAGGAGGAAGCACAGATACGCAGTATTTT
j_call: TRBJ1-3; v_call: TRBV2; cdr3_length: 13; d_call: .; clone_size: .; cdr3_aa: CASSSRAGNTIYF; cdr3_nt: TGTGCCAGCAGCTCCCGGGCTGGAAACACCATATATTTT
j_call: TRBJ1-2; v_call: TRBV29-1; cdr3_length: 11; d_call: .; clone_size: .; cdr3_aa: CSVETGYGYTF; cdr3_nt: TGCAGCGTTGAAACAGGCTATGGCTACACCTTC
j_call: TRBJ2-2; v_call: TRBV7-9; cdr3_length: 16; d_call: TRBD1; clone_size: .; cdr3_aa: CASSTGTGAYTGELFF; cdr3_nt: TGTGCCAGCAGCACCGGGACAGGGGCCTACACCGGGGAGCTGTTTTTT
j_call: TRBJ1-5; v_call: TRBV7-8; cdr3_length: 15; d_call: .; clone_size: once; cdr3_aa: CASSPDNLGNQPQHF; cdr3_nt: TGTGCCAGCAGCCCTGACAATCTGGGCAATCAGCCCCAGCATTTT
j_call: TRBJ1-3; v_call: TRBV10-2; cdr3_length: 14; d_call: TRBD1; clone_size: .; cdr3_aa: CASSRTGDGNTIYF; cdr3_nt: TGCGCCAGCAGCAGGACAGGGGATGGAAACACCATATATTTT
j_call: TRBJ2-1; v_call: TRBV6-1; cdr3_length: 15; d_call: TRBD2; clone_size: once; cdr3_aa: CASSSSGSSYNEQFF; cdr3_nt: TGTGCCAGCAGCTCAAGCGGGAGCTCCTACAATGAGCAGTTCTTC
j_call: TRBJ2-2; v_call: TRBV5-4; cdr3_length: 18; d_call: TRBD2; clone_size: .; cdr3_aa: CASSSLKTSGGGTGELFF; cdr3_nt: TGTGCCAGCAGCTCCCTCAAGACTAGCGGGGGGGGTACCGGGGAGCTGTTTTTT
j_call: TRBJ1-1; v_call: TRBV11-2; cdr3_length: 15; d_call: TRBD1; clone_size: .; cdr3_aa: CASSLGDRGYTEAFF; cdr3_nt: TGTGCCAGCAGCTTGGGAGACAGGGGTTACACTGAAGCTTTCTTT
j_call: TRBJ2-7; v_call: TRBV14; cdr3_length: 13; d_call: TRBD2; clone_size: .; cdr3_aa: CASSHGTRYEQYF; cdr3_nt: TGTGCCAGCAGCCACGGGACTAGGTACGAGCAGTACTTC
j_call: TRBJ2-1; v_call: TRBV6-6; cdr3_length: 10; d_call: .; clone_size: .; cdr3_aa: CASSSQEQFF; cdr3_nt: TGTGCCAGCAGTTCCCAGGAGCAGTTCTTC
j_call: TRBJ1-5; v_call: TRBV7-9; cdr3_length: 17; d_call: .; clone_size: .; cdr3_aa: CASSLGRAGTHDQPQHF; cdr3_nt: TGTGCCAGCAGCTTAGGGAGAGCCGGGACACATGATCAGCCCCAGCATTTT
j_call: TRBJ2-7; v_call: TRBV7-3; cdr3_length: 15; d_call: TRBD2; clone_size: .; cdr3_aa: CASSLFPGGIYEQYF; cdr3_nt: TGTGCCAGCAGCTTATTCCCGGGGGGTATATACGAGCAGTACTTC
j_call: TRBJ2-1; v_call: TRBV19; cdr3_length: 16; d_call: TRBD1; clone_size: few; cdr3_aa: CASSKLLGQGVDEQFF; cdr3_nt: TGTGCCAGTAGTAAACTCCTGGGACAGGGGGTCGATGAGCAGTTCTTC
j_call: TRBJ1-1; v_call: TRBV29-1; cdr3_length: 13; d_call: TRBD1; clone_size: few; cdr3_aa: CSADRQGNTEAFF; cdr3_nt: TGCAGCGCCGATCGACAGGGGAACACTGAAGCTTTCTTT
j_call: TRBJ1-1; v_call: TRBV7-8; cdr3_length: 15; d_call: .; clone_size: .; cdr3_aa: CASSPLWGRGAEAFF; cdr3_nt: TGTGCCAGCAGCCCGCTGTGGGGACGCGGGGCTGAAGCTTTCTTT
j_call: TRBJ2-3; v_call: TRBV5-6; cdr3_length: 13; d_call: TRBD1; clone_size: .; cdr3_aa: CASSSTGVDTQYF; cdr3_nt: TGTGCCAGCAGCTCGACAGGGGTAGATACGCAGTATTTT
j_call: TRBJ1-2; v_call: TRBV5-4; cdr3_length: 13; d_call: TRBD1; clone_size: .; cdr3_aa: CASSLRQGSGYTF; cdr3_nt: TGTGCCAGCAGCCTTAGACAGGGAAGTGGCTACACCTTC
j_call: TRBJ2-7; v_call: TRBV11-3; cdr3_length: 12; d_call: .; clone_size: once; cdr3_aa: CASSLGSYEQYF; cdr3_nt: TGTGCCAGCAGCTTAGGTAGCTACGAGCAGTACTTC
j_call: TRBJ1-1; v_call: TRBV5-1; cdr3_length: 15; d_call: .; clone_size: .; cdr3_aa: CASSLEGGLNTEAFF; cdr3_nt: TGCGCCAGCAGCTTGGAGGGGGGGTTGAACACTGAAGCTTTCTTT
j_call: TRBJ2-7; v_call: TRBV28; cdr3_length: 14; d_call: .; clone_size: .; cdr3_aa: CATSTLAGLYEQYF; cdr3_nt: TGTGCCACCAGCACATTGGCGGGACTCTACGAGCAGTACTTC